The following is a T cell receptor (beta chain) sequence with its context. Its antigen is unknown. TCRdb passed the 5' RACE reads through MiXCR, listing each CDR3 protein once. The table has 200,000 to 250,000 distinct CDR3 sequences, around 7% seen once. This record belongs to a study of T cells after yellow fever vaccination. Looking at the study overall: SMART-Seq v4 Ultra Low Input served to prepare low-cell-number fractions. Study results and limitations: The study found a weaker secondary response that peaked faster, day 5 versus 15. A large majority of primary-vaccination clones showed up again after the booster (roughly 95% CD4, around 90% CD8).

The V and J ends lost 0 bases and 3 bases respectively, with 5 bases between them. The CDR3 contains 13 residues. Per the germline V gene, CDR1 is LGHNA and CDR2 is YSLEER. The source of this sequence is a man between 25 and 39 years old who received the YFV17D yellow fever vaccine. The rearrangement uses TRBV4-3 and TRBJ1-1; unclear D gene. The source was CD4+ T cells sorted from PBMCs, collected 15 days after the yellow fever booster vaccination. CDR3 residues: CASSQEGYTEAFF. DNA for the CDR3: TGCGCCAGCAGCCAAGAGGGGTACACTGAAGCTTTCTTT.